The clone carrying this T cell receptor (beta chain) showed up just a few times. The sample belongs to a study of T cell repertoires in aging, cancer and after chemotherapy. Peripheral blood genomic DNA, not sorted cells or RNA, was the template. The CDR3 is made up of 14 amino acids. Trimming removed 1 base at V and 11 bases at J, with 20 bases between. Looked up from germline, CDR1 is GTSNPN and CDR2 is SVGIG (reference sequence). A mixed TRB-A/B primer pool amplified rearranged TRB by multiplex touch-down PCR. Each CDR3 protein is one row after TCRdb ran MiXCR on the multiplex PCR reads. The table lists roughly 18,000 distinct CDR3 sequences, about 37% of them singletons.

The sequenced sample consisted of blood. This TCR came from a human donor with a solid tumor. The rearrangement links TRBV30 to TRBJ1-1; tentative D call: TRBD1 (5 bases). The CDR3 nucleotides read TGTGCCTGGAGTGACCGGGACCGCTTGAATCGGGCTTTCTTT. It codes for CAWSDRDRLNRAFF. Looking up the rest from reference TRBV30 and TRBJ1-1 gives the full variable domain: SQTIHQWPATLVQPVGSPLSLECTVEGTSNPNLYWYRQAAGRGLQLLFYSVGIGQISSEVPQNLSASRPQDRQFILSSKKLLLSDSGFYLCAWSDRDRLNRAFFGQGTRLTVV.